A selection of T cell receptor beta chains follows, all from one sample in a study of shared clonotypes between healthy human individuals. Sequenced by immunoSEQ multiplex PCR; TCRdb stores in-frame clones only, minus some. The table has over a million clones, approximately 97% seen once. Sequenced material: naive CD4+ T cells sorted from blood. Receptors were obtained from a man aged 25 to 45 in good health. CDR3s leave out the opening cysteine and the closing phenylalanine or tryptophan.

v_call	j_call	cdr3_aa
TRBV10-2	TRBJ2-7	ASSETPKGDSSYEQY
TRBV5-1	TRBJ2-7	ASSTTGVEQY
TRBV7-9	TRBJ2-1	ASRDNPYNEQF
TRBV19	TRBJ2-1	ASSIDRGRYNEQF
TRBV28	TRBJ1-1	ASSLWAEAF
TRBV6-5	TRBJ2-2	ASRFLRPGELF
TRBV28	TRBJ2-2	ASSPGLAGGWTGELF
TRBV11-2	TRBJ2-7	ASSSARGSYEQY
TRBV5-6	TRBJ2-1	ASSLGNNEQF
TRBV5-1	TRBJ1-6	ASSLESGVDSPLH
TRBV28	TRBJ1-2	ASSLFRGREYGYT
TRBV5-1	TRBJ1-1	ASSREALTGGWDTEAF
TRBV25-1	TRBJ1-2	ASSDSSPLWGYT
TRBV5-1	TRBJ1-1	ASSLSNAGRQFEAF
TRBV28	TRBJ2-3	ASSFHRTLDTQY
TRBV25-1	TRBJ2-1	ASSEFSIAGGNEQF
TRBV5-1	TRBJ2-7	ASSWTGGSYEQY